This TCR beta chain was sequenced for a study of T cell responses to AZD1222 COVID-19 vaccine. Notes on the study in general: Spike-specific TCR breadth rose after two AZD1222 doses, and depth rose as well.

As concerns this clone: Its specificity is not known.

Sequencing was performed with immunoSEQ multiplex PCR; in TCRdb, only in-frame clones are kept and a portion is missing. This table has 150,000 or so clones, more than 85% appearing once. CDR1 and CDR2 from the germline V gene are SGHNT and YENEEA. This CDR3 region has 15 residues. V was clipped by 5 bases and J by 0 bases, with 12 bases between them. The sequencing here drew on peripheral blood, taken on day 0 of AZD1222 vaccination. This chain joins TRBV11-3 and TRBJ2-3; D possibly corresponds to TRBD1 (7 bases). This sequence was found in an adult in good health. The CDR3 spells CASSRGTASTDTQYF. CDR3 DNA sequence: TGTGCCAGCAGCCGCGGGACAGCTAGCACAGATACGCAGTATTTT.